These 11 T cell receptor beta chains were all obtained from the same sample, sequenced in a study of cytomegalovirus exposure and HLA in healthy donors. Vbeta (60) and Jbeta (13) primers were used in the PCR. The protocol was immunoSEQ multiplex PCR, while the TCRdb copy is restricted to in-frame clones and leaves out a portion. The data show around 150,000 clones, roughly 80% seen once. The sample taken for sequencing was PBMCs. Receptors originate from a male donor in good health and CMV-seropositive.

The chain is built from TRBV18 and TRBJ2-5; 7 nucleotides agree with TRBD1. This CDR3 is built from 15 residues. Germline values: CDR1 KGHSH, CDR2 LQKENI. J lost 4 bases, V lost 3 bases, and 8 bases had no gene match. The CDR3 bases are TGTGCCAGCTCACCCCAGACAGGGACGATAGAGACCCAGTACTTC. Translation gives CASSPQTGTIETQYF.

The chain uses TRBV14 and TRBJ2-7, with D perhaps TRBD1 (5 bases). V shed 0 bases and J shed 4 bases, with 19 bases lying between them. The germline CDR1 and CDR2 sequences are SGHDN and FVKESK. CDR3 length: 17 amino acids. The CDR3 spells CASSQEVRTRQLYEQYF. CDR3 sequence (DNA): TGTGCCAGCAGCCAAGAAGTCAGGACAAGGCAACTTTACGAGCAGTACTTC.

This chain links TRBV4-3 with TRBJ2-7; a weak D match, TRBD1 (6 bases). Germline CDR1 is LGHNA and CDR2 is YSLEER. Trimming pared 0 bases from V and 4 bases from J, leaving 19 bases between. The CDR3 extends over 17 amino acids. The CDR3 DNA sequence: TGCGCCAGCAGCCAAGAGCTCGCAGGGGCAATTTTATACGAGCAGTACTTC. Translation: CASSQELAGAILYEQYF.

The chain recombines TRBV30 with TRBJ1-1; D is uncertain. Germline V CDR1 and CDR2: GTSNPN, SVGIG (reference sequence). V was trimmed by 5 bases and J by 1 base, leaving 8 bases between them. This CDR3 has 12 amino acids. CDR3 region: CAWSGKNTEAFF. CDR3 nucleotides: TGTGCCTGGTCAGGAAAGAACACTGAAGCTTTCTTT.

The CDR3 protein is CASSLVSDRSIYGYTF. As DNA, the CDR3 is TGTGCCAGCAGCTTGGTTTCGGACAGGTCTATCTATGGCTACACCTTC. This chain links TRBV5-6 with TRBJ1-2; 7 positions agree with TRBD1. The CDR3 is 16 amino acids. J gave up 4 bases and V 0 bases, and 9 bases lay outside the gene matches. Germline V gene lookup returns CDR1 SGHDT and CDR2 YYEEEE.

The V and J genes are TRBV18 and TRBJ1-3, with D perhaps matching TRBD1 (5 bases). Germline V lookup: CDR1 KGHSH, CDR2 LQKENI. The germline V and J ends were trimmed by 3 bases and 0 bases, with 15 bases remaining between them. This CDR3 has 17 amino acids. CDR3 nucleotide sequence: TGTGCCAGCTCACCCTCCGCGGGGACCAGCTCTGGAAACACCATATATTTT. Translated, it gives CASSPSAGTSSGNTIYF. Supplemented by reference TRBV18 and TRBJ1-3, the full variable domain reads NAGVMQNPRHLVRRRGQEARLRCSPMKGHSHVYWYRQLPEEGLKFMVYLQKENIIDESGMPKERFSAEFPKEGPSILRIQQVVRGDSAAYFCASSPSAGTSSGNTIYFGEGSWLTVV.

The chain joins TRBV19 to TRBJ2-7, with a weak D call TRBD1 (5 bases). Germline V gives CDR1 LNHDA, CDR2 SQIVND (reference sequence). This CDR3 is 12 amino acids long. Trimming removed 5 bases from V and 5 bases from J, with 10 bases in between. This CDR3 reads CASSPRTHEQYF. The CDR3, as DNA: TGTGCCAGTAGTCCCCGGACACACGAGCAGTACTTC. The variable domain in full, completed from reference TRBV19 and TRBJ2-7, reads DGGITQSPKYLFRKEGQNVTLSCEQNLNHDAMYWYRQDPGQGLRLIYYSQIVNDFQKGDIAEGYSVSREKKESFPLTVTSAQKNPTAFYLCASSPRTHEQYFGPGTRLTVT.

This rearrangement joins TRBV7-9 to TRBJ2-7; D is possibly TRBD2 (5 bases). V was trimmed by 6 bases and J by 5 bases, leaving 11 bases between them. The CDR3 consists of 12 residues. Germline assignment: CDR1 SEHNR and CDR2 FQNEAQ (reference sequence). CDR3 sequence: CASRREGHEQYF. The DNA for the CDR3 is TGTGCCAGCAGGCGTGAGGGTCACGAGCAGTACTTC.

The chain couples TRBV27 to TRBJ2-5, with 8 positions matching TRBD2. This CDR3 contains 16 residues. The germline gives CDR1 MNHEY, CDR2 SMNVEV (reference sequence). The ends lost 6 bases at V and 6 bases at J; junction bases unmatched: 15. The CDR3 loop is CASSLGGRFRKQTQYF. The DNA for the CDR3 is TGTGCCAGCAGCCTAGGCGGGAGGTTTCGTAAACAGACCCAGTACTTC.

Details on this clone: At one end the junction does not follow the germline gene, possibly because of a read error. The rearrangement joins TRBV28 to TRBJ2-6; the D gene is possibly TRBD1 (5 bases). Germline V gives CDR1 MDHEN, CDR2 SYDVKM. The CDR3 extends over 15 amino acids. CDR3 protein: CASSLNGAGANGLTF. The CDR3 coding sequence is TGTGCCAGCAGTTTAAATGGGGCTGGGGCCAACGGCCTGACTTTC.

The V call is TRBV7-2, the J call TRBJ2-7; 7 positions agree with TRBD1. V gave up 5 bases and J gave up 7 bases; unmatched junction bases: 5. Per germline, CDR1 SGHTA and CDR2 FQGNSA. The CDR3 consists of 12 residues. The CDR3 protein is CASSTWTGEQYF. The CDR3 DNA is TGTGCCAGCAGCACTTGGACAGGAGAGCAGTACTTC.